This T cell receptor (beta chain) is drawn from a study of human T cells and chemical hapten exposure. TCRdb reprocessed the RACE reads with MiXCR, giving one entry per CDR3 protein. The sample has around 350,000 distinct CDR3 sequences; 5% to 6.5% are singletons. Regarding time point: pre-sensitization, week 0. Noted treatment: therapeutic diphenylcyclopropenone sensitization with weekly scalp DPC. Donation of samples came from alopecia patients who were 18 to 70 years old and suitable for DPC. Trimming took 4 bases from V and 9 from J; bases not matched to a gene: 9. This CDR3 region has 14 residues. CDR1 and CDR2 (germline): SGHDT, YYEEEE.

Sample: whole blood, taken in connection with sensitization to the hapten diphenylcyclopropenone (DPC). The clonotype was recovered from a woman aged 18-30 years with alopecia areata. Some clones in this sample may be carry-over from other donors' samples. The genes are TRBV5-6 and TRBJ2-1; 8 bases fit TRBD1. CDR3 nucleotides: TGTGCCAGCAGCATATCGACAGGGGTGGGTGAGCAGTTCTTC. This translates into CASSISTGVGEQFF.